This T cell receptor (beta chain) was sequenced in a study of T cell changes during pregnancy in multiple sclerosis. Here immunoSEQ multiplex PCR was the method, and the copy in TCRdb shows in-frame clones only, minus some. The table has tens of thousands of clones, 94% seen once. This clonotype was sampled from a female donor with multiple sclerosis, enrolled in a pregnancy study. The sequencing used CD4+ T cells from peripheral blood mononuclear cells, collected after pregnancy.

CDR3 coding DNA: TGTGCCATCAGGACATACGGCGGGGGAGATACGCAGTATTTT. It codes for CAIRTYGGGDTQYF. The chain joins TRBV10-3 to TRBJ2-3; 7 bases agree with TRBD2. Germline V gene lookup returns CDR1 ENHRY and CDR2 SYGVKD. The CDR3 sequence is 14 residues long. The V and J ends lost 6 bases and 5 bases, in that order; junction bases with no gene match: 8.